These 15 T cell receptor beta chains were sequenced from one sample in a study of T-cell reconstitution after alpha-beta-depleted transplantation in children. Unique molecular identifiers were built into the TCRbeta library. TCRdb reprocessed the PCR reads via MiXCR and lists one record per CDR3 protein. The sample has 450,000 to 600,000 distinct CDR3 sequences, around 18% seen once. The sequences come from PBMCs from the stem cell graft donor, collected from the stem cell graft. The receptors shown here come from a human donor who donated a stem cell graft to a child with acute lymphoblastic leukemia.

This clonotype has only a few counts. The DNA for the CDR3 is TGCGCCAGCGGTGCGGGAGCGGGCACCGGGGAGCTGTTTTTT. It specifies CASGAGAGTGELFF. The chain couples TRBV5-1 to TRBJ2-2, with 7 bases matching TRBD2. Germline CDR1 and CDR2: SGHRS and YFSETQ. The J segment lost 4 bases and the V segment lost 7 bases, leaving 7 bases of the junction unmatched. This CDR3 has 14 amino acids.

This chain links TRBV5-1 with TRBJ1-2; D possibly corresponds to TRBD1 (6 bases). The CDR3 is 15 residues long. V gave up 0 bases and J gave up 4 bases, with 13 bases separating them. Germline-derived CDR1 and CDR2 are SGHRS and YFSETQ. CDR3 residues: CASSLAGGLGYGYTF. CDR3 bases: TGCGCCAGCAGCTTGGCCGGGGGGCTTGGCTATGGCTACACCTTC.

The gene calls are TRBV4-1 and TRBJ2-1, with D maybe TRBD2 (5 bases). The V gene lost 0 bases and the J gene lost 4 bases, with 13 bases spanning the gap. The length of the CDR3 is 16 residues. Germline V gene data show CDR1 as MGHRA and CDR2 as YSYEKL. The CDR3 reads CASSQELVGAYNEQFF. In DNA form, the CDR3 reads TGCGCCAGCAGCCAAGAGTTAGTGGGAGCATACAATGAGCAGTTCTTC.

This clonotype came up a few times. The J gene is TRBJ1-3, the V gene TRBV27, with D uncertain. The CDR3 sequence is 12 residues long. Between the trimmed V and J ends, which lost 5 bases and 4 bases, there was a span of 6 bases. Germline V gene data show CDR1 as MNHEY and CDR2 as SMNVEV (reference sequence). CDR3 DNA sequence: TGTGCCAGCAGTACGGGGGGAAACACCATATATTTT. Amino acids: CASSTGGNTIYF.

This clonotype was detected a few times. The chain is built from TRBV5-1 and TRBJ2-1; TRBD2 matches at 9 bases. Germline V gene data show CDR1 as SGHRS and CDR2 as YFSETQ. V lost 3 bases, J lost 1 base, and 8 bases stayed unmatched. The CDR3 consists of 17 residues. The CDR3 is CASSSGSSGISYNEQFF. As DNA, the CDR3 is TGCGCCAGCAGCTCGGGCTCTAGCGGGATTTCCTACAATGAGCAGTTCTTC.

The chain links TRBV28 to TRBJ2-7, with a possible D match to TRBD1 (6 bases). With 2 bases removed from V and 2 bases from J, the gap between germline ends came to 10 bases. There are 14 residues in the CDR3. The germline gives CDR1 MDHEN, CDR2 SYDVKM. The CDR3 reads CASSLPRGTYEQYF. The DNA of the CDR3 is TGTGCCAGCAGTTTACCCAGGGGAACCTACGAGCAGTACTTC.

The chain has TRBV12-3 or TRBV12-4 and TRBJ2-7, with D unclear. V gave up 1 base and J gave up 3 bases, with 7 bases separating them. The CDR3 spans 13 residues. CDR3 bases: TGTGCCAGCAGTTTAGGATACGGCTACGAGCAGTACTTC. Translating gives CASSLGYGYEQYF.

The rearrangement links TRBV5-1 to TRBJ1-3, with unresolved D. V was pared by 0 bases and J by 0 bases, with 7 bases between. The CDR3 runs to 15 residues. Germline V gene lookup returns CDR1 SGHRS and CDR2 YFSETQ. The DNA of the CDR3 is TGCGCCAGCAGCTTGGAACCGACCTCTGGAAACACCATATATTTT. It is translated as CASSLEPTSGNTIYF.

In its sample, this clonotype was seen a few times. The chain uses TRBV29-1 and TRBJ1-2; no firm D call. The CDR3 spans 14 residues. The V gene lost 4 bases and the J gene lost 2 bases, with 14 bases spanning the gap. The germline V gene has CDR1 SQVTM and CDR2 ANQGSEA. The CDR3 sequence: CSVVGSLLNYGYTF. The CDR3 DNA reads TGCAGCGTTGTGGGCAGTCTATTGAACTATGGCTACACCTTC.

V and J are TRBV6-1 and TRBJ1-1; D gene unclear. The CDR3 spans 13 residues. The V gene lost 7 bases and the J gene lost 0 bases, with 9 bases spanning the gap. CDR1 is MNHNS, CDR2 SASEGT, per germline. Here the CDR3 reads CASTNPVNTEAFF. The CDR3 DNA sequence: TGTGCCAGCACTAATCCGGTGAACACTGAAGCTTTCTTT.

This clonotype was counted a few times. The CDR3 region is CASSQFSSTYGYTF. The CDR3, as DNA: TGCGCCAGCAGCCAGTTCAGCTCTACCTATGGCTACACCTTC. The chain links TRBV5-1 to TRBJ1-2; no definite D call. Germline V gene lookup returns CDR1 SGHRS and CDR2 YFSETQ. This CDR3 has 14 residues. Trimming stripped 4 bases from V and 4 bases from J, with 14 bases between.

This clonotype was observed a few times. CDR3 in DNA: TGTGCCACCAATACCCGTCGGGCGACCGGGGAGCTGTTTTTT. Translated, it gives CATNTRRATGELFF. V gene TRBV24-1 combines with J gene TRBJ2-2; D not resolved. Looked up from germline, CDR1 is KGHDR and CDR2 is SFDVKD. The V gene lost 8 bases and the J gene lost 5 bases, with 14 bases spanning the gap. This CDR3 has 14 residues.

This clonotype was detected a few times. The chain uses TRBV29-1 and TRBJ1-1, with D maybe TRBD1 (5 bases). This CDR3 region has 14 residues. Trimming shortened V by 6 bases and J by 3 bases, and 17 bases separated the two germline ends. Germline CDR1 is SQVTM and CDR2 is ANQGSEA. CDR3 protein: CSVTQGGWDTEAFF. CDR3 sequence (DNA): TGCAGCGTAACCCAGGGTGGCTGGGACACTGAAGCTTTCTTT. Variable domain in full (rest from reference TRBV29-1 and TRBJ1-1): SAVISQKPSRDICQRGTSLTIQCQVDSQVTMMFWYRQQPGQSLTLIATANQGSEATYESGFVIDKFPISRPNLTFSTLTVSNMSPEDSSIYLCSVTQGGWDTEAFFGQGTRLTVV.

This clonotype has only a few counts. J is TRBJ2-2 and V is TRBV11-2; D is unclear. The CDR3 is 13 amino acids. Per the germline V gene, CDR1 is SGHAT and CDR2 is FQNNGV. Trimming removed 5 bases at V and 4 bases at J, with 8 bases between. The CDR3 spells CASSPPFTGELFF. CDR3 nucleotide sequence: TGTGCCAGCAGCCCCCCCTTCACCGGGGAGCTGTTTTTT.

This clonotype occurred a few times. The CDR3 region has the DNA TGTGCCAGCAGCGAAGGGATAGGGTGGGGCCGCGGGGAGCTGTTTTTT. It translates to CASSEGIGWGRGELFF. The chain employs TRBV27 and TRBJ2-2, with D possibly TRBD1 on 5 matching bases. V was pared by 6 bases and J by 7 bases, with 21 bases between. Per the germline V gene, CDR1 is MNHEY and CDR2 is SMNVEV (reference sequence). The CDR3 loop spans 16 amino acids.